The next 21 T cell receptor beta chains were all read from a single sample in a study of T cells in Graves' hyperthyroidism and ophthalmopathy. Using RNA transcripts as the source, TCR beta CDR3 regions were amplified. The TCR CDR3 first-round RT-PCR relied on the HTBI primer set. Each CDR3 protein gets one entry after TCRdb re-called the multiplex PCR reads with MiXCR. The profile shows roughly 700,000 distinct CDR3 sequences, around 15% of them singletons. Sequenced: blood. These receptors originate from a woman between 18 and 29 years old with Graves' hyperthyroidism.

The rearrangement joins TRBV7-2 to TRBJ2-1; D call uncertain. CDR3 length: 12 amino acids. Trimming took off 3 bases at V and 9 bases at J, with 9 bases between the two ends. CDR1 is SGHTA, CDR2 FQGNSA, per germline. DNA for the CDR3: TGTGCCAGCAGCTTGGACGCGAGTGAGCAGTTCTTC. It specifies CASSLDASEQFF.

This clonotype appeared a few times. J is TRBJ2-5 and V is TRBV6-1; 7 bases align to TRBD2. The length of the CDR3 is 18 residues. V gave up 3 bases and J gave up 7 bases; unmatched junction bases: 20. From germline, CDR1 is MNHNS and CDR2 SASEGT. The CDR3 bases are TGTGCCAGCAGTGACAGCTTTGGGGAGGGACTCCCCCTTTCGACCCAGTACTTC. Translating it yields CASSDSFGEGLPLSTQYF.

This clonotype was recorded at least ten times. The V gene is TRBV18, the J gene TRBJ1-1; D not resolved. Trimming took 3 bases from V and 1 from J, leaving 6 bases between them. In germline, CDR1 is KGHSH, CDR2 LQKENI. The CDR3 sequence is 13 residues long. The CDR3 sequence is CASSPIWNTEAFF. CDR3 DNA: TGTGCCAGCTCACCTATCTGGAACACTGAAGCTTTCTTT.

In its sample, this clonotype was seen many times. V and J are TRBV12-3 or TRBV12-4 and TRBJ1-2; maybe TRBD1 (5 bases). Trimming took off 5 bases at V and 6 bases at J, with 16 bases between the two ends. The CDR3 has 14 residues. CDR3 amino acids: CASSPRPGVNGYTF. The CDR3 nucleotides read TGTGCCAGCAGTCCTAGGCCGGGGGTGAATGGCTACACCTTC.

The rearrangement joins TRBV10-3 to TRBJ1-1, with unresolved D. Germline-derived CDR1 and CDR2 are ENHRY and SYGVKD. The CDR3 consists of 12 residues. Trimming removed 2 bases from V and 12 bases from J, with 13 bases in between. The CDR3 here is CAISEDWSAPFF. DNA for the CDR3: TGTGCCATCAGTGAGGACTGGTCCGCTCCTTTCTTT.

The J gene is TRBJ2-2, the V gene TRBV27; TRBD1 matches 7 bases. The CDR3 length is 16 residues. With V trimmed by 3 bases and J by 3 bases, 7 bases remained unmatched. CDR1 is MNHEY and CDR2 is SMNVEV in the germline V gene (reference sequence). The CDR3 DNA reads TGTGCCAGCAGTTTTTTGGACAGGATGGACACCGGGGAGCTGTTTTTT. Its translation: CASSFLDRMDTGELFF.

This clonotype occurred many times. The chain couples TRBV6-1 to TRBJ2-7, with TRBD1 matching over 8 bases. The length of the CDR3 is 14 residues. After removal of 6 bases from V and 3 bases from J, the junction contained 7 bases not matched to a gene. Per the germline V gene, CDR1 is MNHNS and CDR2 is SASEGT. In DNA, the CDR3 is TGTGCCAGCAGAAAGACAGGGGTGGTCTACGAGCAGTACTTC. It encodes CASRKTGVVYEQYF.

This clonotype was recorded at least ten times. This sequence joins TRBV7-8 and TRBJ2-1; TRBD2 agrees at 7 bases. With V trimmed by 6 bases and J by 6 bases, 11 bases remained unmatched. Germline-derived CDR1 and CDR2 are SGHVS and FQNEAQ. This CDR3 is built from 15 residues. The CDR3 reads CASSDWDYRSNEQFF. In nucleotides, the CDR3 is TGTGCCAGCAGTGATTGGGACTATCGTTCCAATGAGCAGTTCTTC.

This clonotype has a count of ten or more. In DNA, the CDR3 is TGTGCCAGCAGCCCAATGGGAGGGAGAACGCTGGGCGAGCAGTACTTC. Translation: CASSPMGGRTLGEQYF. V usage is TRBV7-9 and J usage is TRBJ2-7, with 7 positions matching TRBD2. Germline trimming cut 5 bases from V and 6 bases from J; bases unmatched to any gene: 16. CDR1 is SEHNR, CDR2 FQNEAQ, per germline (reference sequence). The CDR3 runs 16 residues.

This chain joins TRBV6-2 or TRBV6-3 and TRBJ2-2, with TRBD2 identical over 9 bases. V was clipped by 5 bases and J by 6 bases; unmatched bases: 10. The CDR3 is 16 amino acids. CDR1 is MNHEY, CDR2 SVGEGT, per germline. DNA for the CDR3: TGTGCCAGCAGTCAGAGGGCGGGAGGGCCCTCCGGGGAGCTGTTTTTT. Translated: CASSQRAGGPSGELFF.

This clonotype has ten or more counts. The chain links TRBV6-2 or TRBV6-3 to TRBJ2-4; possible D gene TRBD1, 6 bases. Per germline, CDR1 MNHEY and CDR2 SVGEGT. This CDR3 contains 13 residues. V shed 5 bases and J shed 11 bases, with 16 bases lying between them. CDR3 residues: CASSLDRRYLQYF. Written as DNA, the CDR3 is TGTGCCAGCAGTCTAGACAGGAGGTACCTTCAGTACTTC.

V is TRBV4-3 and J is TRBJ2-3; weak D call: TRBD1 (6 bases). Trimming removed 1 base at V and 2 bases at J, with 13 bases between. Germline loops: CDR1 LGHNA, CDR2 YSLEER. The CDR3 sequence is 16 residues long. The CDR3 bases are TGCGCCAGCAGCCAAGTATCAGGGGTCGTCACAGATACGCAGTATTTT. Protein: CASSQVSGVVTDTQYF.

Only a few counts were recorded for this clonotype. The chain joins TRBV30 to TRBJ2-1; tentative D call: TRBD2 (5 bases). Germline V gene data show CDR1 as GTSNPN and CDR2 as SVGIG (reference sequence). The CDR3 runs to 14 residues. V lost 0 bases and J 2 bases, leaving 8 bases between the germline ends. The CDR3 loop reads CAWSVSGTYNEQFF. The DNA of the CDR3 is TGTGCCTGGAGTGTAAGCGGTACCTACAATGAGCAGTTCTTC. The whole variable domain, filled in from reference TRBV30 and TRBJ2-1, reads SQTIHQWPATLVQPVGSPLSLECTVEGTSNPNLYWYRQAAGRGLQLLFYSVGIGQISSEVPQNLSASRPQDRQFILSSKKLLLSDSGFYLCAWSVSGTYNEQFFGPGTRLTVL.

Ten or more counts support this clonotype. The genes are TRBV7-2 and TRBJ2-7, with unresolved D. The germline V gene has CDR1 SGHTA and CDR2 FQGNSA. The CDR3 contains 13 residues. The V end was cut by 4 bases, the J end by 5 bases, with 12 bases between. The CDR3 loop reads CASSSRSSHEQYF. CDR3 nucleotide sequence: TGTGCCAGCAGCTCCCGTTCGAGCCACGAGCAGTACTTC.

This clonotype was seen only a few times. V usage is TRBV28 and J usage is TRBJ2-2, with 10 bases identical to TRBD2. CDR1 MDHEN and CDR2 SYDVKM come from the germline V gene. With 4 bases clipped from V and 3 bases from J, the junction kept 8 bases outside the gene matches. This CDR3 is built from 17 residues. The chain's CDR3 is CASSSSRTSGDTGELFF. DNA of the CDR3: TGTGCCAGCAGTTCGTCACGGACTAGCGGAGACACCGGGGAGCTGTTTTTT.

This clonotype was seen a few times. V usage is TRBV28 and J usage is TRBJ2-1; 10 nucleotides match TRBD2. From germline, CDR1 is MDHEN and CDR2 SYDVKM. CDR3 length equals 16 residues. The V segment lost 7 bases and the J segment 4 bases; nucleotides outside the gene matches: 10. The CDR3 is CASISKREGNYNEQFF. DNA for the CDR3: TGTGCCAGCATAAGCAAGCGGGAGGGTAATTACAATGAGCAGTTCTTC.

This clonotype was detected only a few times. The J gene is TRBJ1-2, the V gene TRBV5-1; D not certain. The CDR3 covers 14 residues. Germline assignment: CDR1 SGHRS and CDR2 YFSETQ. V lost 0 bases to trimming and J lost 7 bases, with 13 bases between them. The CDR3 region has the DNA TGCGCCAGCAGCTTGGTCGCAGGTCAATCTGGCTACACCTTC. Its translation is CASSLVAGQSGYTF. Filled out from reference TRBV5-1 and TRBJ1-2, the complete variable domain reads KAGVTQTPRYLIKTRGQQVTLSCSPISGHRSVSWYQQTPGQGLQFLFEYFSETQRNKGNFPGRFSGRQFSNSRSEMNVSTLELGDSALYLCASSLVAGQSGYTFGSGTRLTVV.

The count of this clonotype is one. This sequence may be a read error, since a much larger clone differs from it by one base. V and J are TRBV6-1 and TRBJ2-7; tentatively, D is TRBD1 (7 bases). The J call is in doubt because the DNA end fits TRBJ2-1 better. CDR1 and CDR2 from the germline V gene are MNHNS and SASEGT. The length of the CDR3 is 17 residues. DNA of the CDR3: TGTGCCAGCAGAATTTACTTCGGGACAGCGGGCACCTACGAGCAGTTCTTC. Translating it yields CASRIYFGTAGTYEQFF.

In this sample, this clonotype turned up once. J is TRBJ1-1 and V is TRBV6-5, with D hard to call. The CDR3 contains 11 residues. Trimming left V 4 bases short and J 7 bases short, with 7 bases between. Germline V gene sequence: CDR1 MNHEY, CDR2 SVGAGI. This CDR3 is CASSWKGEAFF. The CDR3 DNA reads as TGTGCCAGCAGTTGGAAGGGTGAAGCTTTCTTT.

The table lists this clonotype with a few counts. This sequence joins TRBV28 and TRBJ2-5, with unresolved D. Germline V CDR1 and CDR2: MDHEN, SYDVKM. CDR3 length equals 14 residues. The ends were cut back, 5 bases at V and 5 bases at J, with 15 bases in the middle. The CDR3 spells CASSLLLSMETQYF. The DNA for the CDR3 is TGTGCCAGCAGTCTACTGCTCTCTATGGAGACCCAGTACTTC.

Only a few counts were recorded for this clonotype. The chain employs TRBV19 and TRBJ2-7, with D perhaps TRBD1 (6 bases). This CDR3 has 15 residues. V was shortened by 0 bases and J by 4 bases, with 13 bases between the two germline ends. Germline-derived CDR1 and CDR2 are LNHDA and SQIVND (reference sequence). CDR3 sequence (DNA): TGTGCCAGTAGTATAGAAGGGACACGAGGTTACGAGCAGTACTTC. It codes for CASSIEGTRGYEQYF.